These T cell receptor beta chains were read from a single sample in a study of beta chain features in type 1 diabetes. Using immunoSEQ multiplex PCR, the repertoire was profiled, and TCRdb retains in-frame clones only, with some absent. The sample has 160,000 or so clones; roughly 9% are singletons. Sequenced input: central memory CD4+ T cells from blood. These TCRs come from a woman aged 25-40 years with type 1 diabetes. CDR3s include the opening cysteine and the closing phenylalanine or tryptophan. A D gene is named only where the DNA matches it firmly. Only some rows state a clone size, as once, few, many or a class for expanded clones.

j_gene	v_gene	d_gene	abundance	CDR3nt	CDR3aa
TRBJ2-5	TRBV18	.	.	TGTGCCAGCTCACCAGGAGGGGAGACCCAGTACTTC	CASSPGGETQYF
TRBJ1-1	TRBV7-2	.	.	TGTGCCAGCAGCAACCAGGGGAACACTGAAGCTTTCTTT	CASSNQGNTEAFF
TRBJ2-1	TRBV5-1	TRBD1	few	TGCGCCAGCAGCGCCGGACAGGAGGATTACAATGAGCAGTTCTTC	CASSAGQEDYNEQFF
TRBJ1-2	TRBV2	.	.	TGTGCCAGCAAGGGTGACAGCTATGGCTACACCTTC	CASKGDSYGYTF
TRBJ2-1	TRBV21-1	.	.	TGTGCCAGCAGCAAACGTCTCAGCGGATGCTCCTACAATGAGCAGTTCTTC	CASSKRLSGCSYNEQFF
TRBJ1-5	TRBV30	.	few	TGTGCCTGGAGTGTACTGGCAGGGGATCAGCCCCAGCATTTT	CAWSVLAGDQPQHF
TRBJ1-4	TRBV30	.	few	TGTGCCTGGAGGGAAGACAGGACGAGGGAAAAACTGTTTTTT	CAWREDRTREKLFF
TRBJ2-1	TRBV11-3	.	.	TGTGCCAGCAGCTCCGGTCAGGGGAGGGGACACAATGAGCAGTTCTTC	CASSSGQGRGHNEQFF
TRBJ1-5	TRBV5-6	TRBD1	.	TGTGCCAGCAGCAACCGGGACAGGACCAATCAGCCCCAGCATTTT	CASSNRDRTNQPQHF
TRBJ1-5	TRBV28	.	few	TGTGCCAGCAGGCAACTCGGGACAAATCTGGATCAGCCCCAGCATTTT	CASRQLGTNLDQPQHF
TRBJ2-1	TRBV19	.	few	TGTGCCAGTAGTATTCAAGGGGGGGATGAGCAGTTCTTC	CASSIQGGDEQFF
TRBJ1-2	TRBV7-9	.	.	TGTGCCAGCAGCTCCCTAGTCCTGGCGGGGAACTATGGCTACACCTTC	CASSSLVLAGNYGYTF
TRBJ1-2	TRBV11-1	TRBD1	few	TGTGCCAGCAGCCTGGACAGGGGTGGCGGCTACACCTTC	CASSLDRGGGYTF
TRBJ2-1	TRBV20-1	TRBD2	.	TGCAGTGCTAGAGTAAGCGGGAGTCAGTTCTTC	CSARVSGSQFF
TRBJ1-5	TRBV29-1	TRBD1	.	TGCAGCGTTGGACAGGGGGCGGAAGGTCAGCCCCAGCATTTT	CSVGQGAEGQPQHF
TRBJ2-5	TRBV10-1	.	few	TGCGCCAGCAGACAATTTCAAGAGACCCAGTACTTC	CASRQFQETQYF
TRBJ2-5	TRBV28	TRBD2	few	TGTGCCAGCAGGACTAGCGGGGGGAATACCCAGTACTTC	CASRTSGGNTQYF
TRBJ2-3	TRBV5-5	TRBD1	few	TGTGCCAGCAGCTTGGTGCGGGGACAGGCGGGCACAGATACGCAGTATTTT	CASSLVRGQAGTDTQYF
TRBJ1-5	TRBV30	.	.	TGTGCCTGGAGTGTACTCGAGGATCAGCCCCAGCATTTT	CAWSVLEDQPQHF
TRBJ1-2	TRBV11-2	.	few	TGTGCCAGCAGCTTAGCCAGGGTTGGCGGCTACACCTTC	CASSLARVGGYTF
TRBJ1-1	TRBV9	.	few	TGTGCCAGCAGCGTACAGGGAGGCGCTGAAGCTTTCTTT	CASSVQGGAEAFF
TRBJ2-1	TRBV18	.	few	TGTGCCAGCTCACGCGGGGGCAGAAGGGAGTCCTACAATGAGCAGTTCTTC	CASSRGGRRESYNEQFF
TRBJ2-1	TRBV9	.	few	TGTGCCAGCAGCGTAACACTAGTAAGCGAGCAGTTCTTC	CASSVTLVSEQFF
TRBJ1-2	TRBV4-2	TRBD1	.	TGTGCCAGCAGCCAGGGGACAGGGGTCTATGGCTACACCTTC	CASSQGTGVYGYTF
TRBJ2-5	TRBV13	.	.	TGTGCCAGCAGCTTACTAAAAGAGACCCAGTACTTC	CASSLLKETQYF
TRBJ2-5	TRBV4-1	TRBD2	few	TGCGCCAGCAGCCAAGATGGAACTAGCGGGCTATTCCAAGAGACCCAGTACTTC	CASSQDGTSGLFQETQYF
TRBJ1-1	TRBV20-1	.	.	TGCAGTGCTAGATTGAGCACTGAAGCTTTCTTT	CSARLSTEAFF
TRBJ2-1	TRBV19	TRBD2	.	TGTGCCAGTAGTACTCCGGGACTAGCGAATGAGCAGTTCTTC	CASSTPGLANEQFF
TRBJ2-7	TRBV27	TRBD2	few	TGTGCCAGCAGTTTATCCCTAGCGGGGTACGAGCAGTACTTC	CASSLSLAGYEQYF
TRBJ1-5	TRBV7-2	TRBD1	.	TGTGCCAGCAGCTTAGAGAGAGGGGGCCATCAGCCCCAGCATTTT	CASSLERGGHQPQHF
TRBJ2-5	TRBV6-5	.	.	TGTGCCAGCAGTTACCGGCTAGAAGAGACCCAGTACTTC	CASSYRLEETQYF
TRBJ2-3	TRBV5-1	TRBD2	few	TGCGCCAGCAGCCAGGGACTAGCGGGAGCTGAGGCAGATACGCAGTATTTT	CASSQGLAGAEADTQYF
TRBJ2-7	TRBV6-6	TRBD2	few	TGTGCCAGCAGCCCCCCTAGCGGGAGATACGAGCAGTACTTC	CASSPPSGRYEQYF
TRBJ2-6	TRBV7-9	.	few	TGTGCCAGCAGCTCAGCCCTCCACGGTGGGGCCAACGTCCTGACTTTC	CASSSALHGGANVLTF
TRBJ2-5	TRBV28	.	.	TGTGCCAGCAGTTCAGCGGGAGAGACCCAGTACTTC	CASSSAGETQYF
TRBJ2-4	TRBV2	TRBD1	few	TGTGCCAGCAGTGACGGGGACAGGGTCTACATTCAGTACTTC	CASSDGDRVYIQYF
TRBJ2-1	TRBV5-6	TRBD2	few	TGTGCCAGCAGCGGGTGGGGAGCGGGACTCGACAATGAGCAGTTCTTC	CASSGWGAGLDNEQFF
TRBJ2-1	TRBV5-1	TRBD2	few	TGCGCCAGCAGCTTGAGTGCGGGGACTAGAGGCAATGAGCAGTTCTTC	CASSLSAGTRGNEQFF
TRBJ2-3	TRBV29-1	TRBD2	few	TGCAGCGTCGACCCAGCGGGAGGGCCTGAAAGCACAGATACGCAGTATTTT	CSVDPAGGPESTDTQYF
TRBJ2-7	TRBV29-1	TRBD1	few	TGCAGCGTTGGGACAGGGGGGCTTCTGGGGGAGCAGTACTTC	CSVGTGGLLGEQYF
TRBJ2-7	TRBV6-5	.	.	TGTGCCAGTCGGCCCGCGGGGACCTACGAGCAGTACTTC	CASRPAGTYEQYF
TRBJ2-7	TRBV15	.	many	TGTGCCACCAGCAGAGACGCGGGCAGGCGAGAGCAGTACTTC	CATSRDAGRREQYF
TRBJ1-2	TRBV5-6	.	few	TGTGCCAGCAGCTCTCGGGAGTCTCCTTGGGGTGGCTACACCTTC	CASSSRESPWGGYTF
TRBJ2-2	TRBV11-2	TRBD2	few	TGTGCCAGCAGCCCCCTAGGTAGCGGGAGCTTCGGGGAGCTGTTTTTT	CASSPLGSGSFGELFF
TRBJ2-1	TRBV28	.	.	TGTGCCAGCAGGACTCGAATGAATGAGCAGTTCTTC	CASRTRMNEQFF
TRBJ2-5	TRBV9	.	.	TGTGCCAGCAGCGTAGGCAGCCCAGGGACCCAGTACTTC	CASSVGSPGTQYF
TRBJ2-1	TRBV4-2	TRBD2	many	TGTGCCAGCAGCCAACTTAACGGGAGGGCCAATGAGCAGTTCTTC	CASSQLNGRANEQFF
TRBJ2-1	TRBV5-4	TRBD1	.	TGTGCCAGCAGCCCCCCCGAGGGACAGTACAATGAGCAGTTCTTC	CASSPPEGQYNEQFF
TRBJ1-3	TRBV30	.	.	TGTGCCTGGAGTGTTTCAGGGAGAAACACCATATATTTT	CAWSVSGRNTIYF
TRBJ2-7	TRBV18	.	few	TGTGCCAGCTCACCAATCGACACCCCCTACGAGCAGTACTTC	CASSPIDTPYEQYF
TRBJ2-7	TRBV19	.	.	TGTGCCAGTAGCCACCCCCGCGGGGATACCTACGAGCAGTACTTC	CASSHPRGDTYEQYF
TRBJ2-4	TRBV11-3	.	few	TGTGCCAGCAGCTCTGGGCAGGGTCGCGCCAAAAACATTCAGTACTTC	CASSSGQGRAKNIQYF
TRBJ2-7	TRBV10-3	TRBD2	.	TGTGCCATCAGTGAGTCGAGCGGGAGGCCACACGAGCAGTACTTC	CAISESSGRPHEQYF
TRBJ2-3	TRBV7-3	TRBD1	.	TGTGCCAGCAGCTCCGGGACAGGGTTTTCCGATACGCAGTATTTT	CASSSGTGFSDTQYF